This is a list of T cell receptor beta chains from one sample in a study of blood T cell repertoires in COVID-19. Only in-frame clones appear in the TCRdb table, and some are missing; sequencing was by immunoSEQ multiplex PCR. Among 250,000 or so clones, approximately 85% were seen once, and the ten largest hold under 7%. The sample was PBMCs or T cells enriched from blood (not recorded which). Receptors originate from a woman between 45 and 60 years old who had been exposed to COVID-19. Both conserved end residues are part of each CDR3. A D gene is named only where the DNA matches it firmly. Rows may omit the clone size; those that give it use once, few, many or a size class.

size	J	V	D	DNA	CDR3
once	TRBJ1-1	TRBV6-1	NA	TGTGCCAGCAACCCCGCCTTGAGGATCGAAGCTTTCTTT	CASNPALRIEAFF
NA	TRBJ2-1	TRBV4-3	NA	TGCGCCAGCAGCCACCACGGGTCTTCAAACAATGAGCAGTTCTTC	CASSHHGSSNNEQFF
NA	TRBJ1-2	TRBV5-1	NA	TGCGCCAGCAGCTTGGGCGGAGTAGAAGGCGGCTACACCTTC	CASSLGGVEGGYTF
NA	TRBJ1-1	TRBV5-1	NA	TGCGCCAGCAGCCCCCAGGGCGCGAACACTGAAGCTTTCTTT	CASSPQGANTEAFF
NA	TRBJ1-4	TRBV2	NA	TGTGCCAGCAGTGAAATGCCTCGGGAGGTTGAAAAACTGTTTTTT	CASSEMPREVEKLFF
NA	TRBJ1-3	TRBV25-1	NA	TGTGCCAGCAGTTCCTCCGAAGGGGCAAGCTCTGGAAACACCATATATTTT	CASSSSEGASSGNTIYF
NA	TRBJ1-2	TRBV30	NA	TGTGCCTGGAACCCGAGTTGGGGGGGCGACTATGGCTACACCTTC	CAWNPSWGGDYGYTF
NA	TRBJ1-5	TRBV6-2/TRBV6-3	TRBD1	TGTGCCAGCAGCCTCGGGCAGGGGGTGTGGAATCAGCCCCAGCATTTT	CASSLGQGVWNQPQHF
NA	TRBJ2-3	TRBV21-1	NA	TGTGCCAGCAGCGGACTCACAGATACGCAGTATTTT	CASSGLTDTQYF
NA	TRBJ2-3	TRBV5-1	TRBD2	TGCGCCAGCAGCTTGGAACTAGCGGGGGGCACAGATACGCAGTATTTT	CASSLELAGGTDTQYF
NA	TRBJ2-1	TRBV4-3	TRBD2	TGCGCCAGCAGCCAGGGACTAGTGATCAATGAGCAGTTCTTC	CASSQGLVINEQFF
once	TRBJ1-1	TRBV11-2	TRBD1	TGTGCCAGCAGCCTGGACAGGGGAGTGGGTGAAGCTTTCTTT	CASSLDRGVGEAFF
once	TRBJ1-5	TRBV19	NA	TGTGCCAGTAGTAAGGGGCAGCCCCAGCATTTT	CASSKGQPQHF
NA	TRBJ1-2	TRBV1	NA	TGCACCAGCGCCAACTCGGGGGTTGGCTACACCTTC	CTSANSGVGYTF
NA	TRBJ1-6	TRBV2	NA	TGTGCCAGCAGGGGCTTTGGGGCGAATTCACCCCTCCACTTT	CASRGFGANSPLHF
few	TRBJ1-1	TRBV19	NA	TGTGCCAGTAGTATATGGGAAGGGAGAGCTTTCTTT	CASSIWEGRAFF
NA	TRBJ1-3	TRBV9	TRBD1	TGTGCCAGCAGCGTAATGGGACAGAAAGGAAACACCATATATTTT	CASSVMGQKGNTIYF
NA	TRBJ1-6	TRBV2	NA	TGTGCCAGCAGCGGGGAGGCAGGGCCATATAATTCACCCCTCCACTTT	CASSGEAGPYNSPLHF
once	TRBJ2-1	TRBV24-1	TRBD2	TGTGCCACCAGTGATTCTATAGCGGGGGGGTATGAGCAGTTCTTC	CATSDSIAGGYEQFF